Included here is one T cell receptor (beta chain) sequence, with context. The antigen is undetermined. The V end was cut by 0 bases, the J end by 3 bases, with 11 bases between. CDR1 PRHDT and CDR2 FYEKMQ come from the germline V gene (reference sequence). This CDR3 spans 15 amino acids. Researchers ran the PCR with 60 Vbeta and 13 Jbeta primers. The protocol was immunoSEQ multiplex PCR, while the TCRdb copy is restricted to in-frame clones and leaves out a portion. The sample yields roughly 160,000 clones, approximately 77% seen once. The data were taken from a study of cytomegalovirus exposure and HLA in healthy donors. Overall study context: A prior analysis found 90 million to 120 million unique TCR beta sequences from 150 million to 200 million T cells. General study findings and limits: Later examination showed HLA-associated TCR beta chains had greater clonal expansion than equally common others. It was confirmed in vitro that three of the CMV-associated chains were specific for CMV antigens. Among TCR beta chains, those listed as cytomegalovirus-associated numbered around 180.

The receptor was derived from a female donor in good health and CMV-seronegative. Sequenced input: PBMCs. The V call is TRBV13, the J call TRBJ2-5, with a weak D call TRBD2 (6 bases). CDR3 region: CASSLGGLAEETQYF. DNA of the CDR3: TGTGCCAGCAGCTTAGGAGGATTAGCGGAAGAGACCCAGTACTTC. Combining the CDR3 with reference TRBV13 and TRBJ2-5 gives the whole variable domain AAGVIQSPRHLIKEKRETATLKCYPIPRHDTVYWYQQGPGQDPQFLISFYEKMQSDKGSIPDRFSAQQFSDYHSELNMSSLELGDSALYFCASSLGGLAEETQYFGPGTRLLVL.